This TCR beta chain was obtained from a study of blood T cell repertoires in COVID-19. CDR3 length equals 11 residues. Per germline, CDR1 SGDLS and CDR2 YYNGEE. In the source study's methods: Amplified reference gene primers provided the basis for estimating nucleated cell counts. Profiled with immunoSEQ multiplex PCR; TCRdb holds only in-frame clones, not every one. Clone size and the V and J calls come from that table; the DNA yielded D and trimming. Here the sample spans some 360,000 clones, over 85% being singletons. In regard to this clone: At one boundary the junction diverges from the germline segment, which might be a read error.

What was sequenced was peripheral blood. This sequence originates from a woman aged 55-70 years with COVID-19, enrolled during active disease. The rearrangement links TRBV9 to TRBJ2-1; possibly TRBD1 for D (6 bases). The CDR3, as DNA: TGTACCAGCAGCGCCAGGGGTGAGCAGTTCTTC. Translated, it gives CTSSARGEQFF.